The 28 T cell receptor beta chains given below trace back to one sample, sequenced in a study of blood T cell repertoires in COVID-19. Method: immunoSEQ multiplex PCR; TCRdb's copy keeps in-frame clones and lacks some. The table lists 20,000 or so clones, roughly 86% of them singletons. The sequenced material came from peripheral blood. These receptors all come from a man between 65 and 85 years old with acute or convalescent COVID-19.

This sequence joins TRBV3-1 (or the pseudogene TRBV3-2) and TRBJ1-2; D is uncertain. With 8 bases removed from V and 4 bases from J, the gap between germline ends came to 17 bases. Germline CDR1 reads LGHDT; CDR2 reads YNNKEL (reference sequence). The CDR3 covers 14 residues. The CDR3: CASGAGGGTYGYTF. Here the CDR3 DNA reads TGTGCCAGCGGCGCCGGCGGCGGAACCTATGGCTACACCTTC.

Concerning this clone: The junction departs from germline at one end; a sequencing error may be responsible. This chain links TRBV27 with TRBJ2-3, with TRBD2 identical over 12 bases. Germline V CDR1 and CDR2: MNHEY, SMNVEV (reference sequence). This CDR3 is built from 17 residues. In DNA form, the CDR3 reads TGTGCCAGCACTTTAAGAGCCGGACTAGCGGGAACAGATACGCAGTATTTT. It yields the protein CASTLRAGLAGTDTQYF.

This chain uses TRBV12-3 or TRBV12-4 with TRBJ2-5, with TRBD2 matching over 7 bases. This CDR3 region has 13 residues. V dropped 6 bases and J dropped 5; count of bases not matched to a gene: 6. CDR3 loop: CASRNAGGETQYF. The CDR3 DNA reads TGTGCCAGCAGGAACGCCGGGGGGGAGACCCAGTACTTC.

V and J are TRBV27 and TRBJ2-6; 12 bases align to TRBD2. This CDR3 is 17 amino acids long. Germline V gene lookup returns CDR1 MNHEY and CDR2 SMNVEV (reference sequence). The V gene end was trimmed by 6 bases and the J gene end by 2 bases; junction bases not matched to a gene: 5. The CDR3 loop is CASRRLAGVAGANVLTF. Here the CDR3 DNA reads TGTGCCAGCAGGAGACTAGCGGGAGTGGCTGGGGCCAACGTCCTGACTTTC. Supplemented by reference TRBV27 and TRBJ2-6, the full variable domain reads EAQVTQNPRYLITVTGKKLTVTCSQNMNHEYMSWYRQDPGLGLRQIYYSMNVEVTDKGDVPEGYKVSRKEKRNFPLILESPSPNQTSLYFCASRRLAGVAGANVLTFGAGSRLTVL.

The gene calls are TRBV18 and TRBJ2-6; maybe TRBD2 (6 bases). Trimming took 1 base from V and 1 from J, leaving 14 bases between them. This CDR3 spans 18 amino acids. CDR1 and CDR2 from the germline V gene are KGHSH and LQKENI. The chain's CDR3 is CASSPQWRVASGANVLTF. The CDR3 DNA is TGTGCCAGCTCACCACAATGGAGGGTCGCGTCTGGGGCCAACGTCCTGACTTTC.

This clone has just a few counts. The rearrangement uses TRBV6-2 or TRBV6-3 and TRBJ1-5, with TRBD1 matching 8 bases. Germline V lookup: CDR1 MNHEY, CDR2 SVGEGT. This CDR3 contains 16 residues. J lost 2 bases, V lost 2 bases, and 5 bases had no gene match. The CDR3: CASSYDGQGGNQPQHF. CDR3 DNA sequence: TGTGCCAGCAGTTACGACGGACAGGGAGGCAATCAGCCCCAGCATTTT.

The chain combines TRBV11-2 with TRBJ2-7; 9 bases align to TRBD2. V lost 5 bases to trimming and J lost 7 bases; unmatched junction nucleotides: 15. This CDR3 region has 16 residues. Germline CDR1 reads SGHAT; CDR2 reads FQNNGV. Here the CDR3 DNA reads TGTGCCAGCAGCCTAACCTATGGCGGGAGGGCGGGGGAGCAGTACTTC. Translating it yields CASSLTYGGRAGEQYF.

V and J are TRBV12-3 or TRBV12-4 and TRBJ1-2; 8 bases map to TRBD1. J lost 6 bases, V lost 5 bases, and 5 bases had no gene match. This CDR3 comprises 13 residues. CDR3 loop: CASSPGTGHGYTF. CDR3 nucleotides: TGTGCCAGCAGTCCGGGGACAGGCCATGGCTACACCTTC.

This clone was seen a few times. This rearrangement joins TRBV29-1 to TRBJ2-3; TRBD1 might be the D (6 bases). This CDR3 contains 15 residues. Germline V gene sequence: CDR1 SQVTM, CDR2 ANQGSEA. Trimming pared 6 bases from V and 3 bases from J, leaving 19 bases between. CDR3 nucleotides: TGCAGCGTGGCAGAGCAGGGGCTATGGACAGATACGCAGTATTTT. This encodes CSVAEQGLWTDTQYF.

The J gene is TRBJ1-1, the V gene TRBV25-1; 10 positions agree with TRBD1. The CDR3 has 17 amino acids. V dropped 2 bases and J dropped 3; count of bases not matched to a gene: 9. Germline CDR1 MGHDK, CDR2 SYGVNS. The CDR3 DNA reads TGTGCCAGCAGTGAAGAGGGGGACAGGGGAGGGGACACTGAAGCTTTCTTT. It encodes CASSEEGDRGGDTEAFF. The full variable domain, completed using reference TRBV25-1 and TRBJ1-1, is EADIYQTPRYLVIGTGKKITLECSQTMGHDKMYWYQQDPGMELHLIHYSYGVNSTEKGDLSSESTVSRIRTEHFPLTLESARPSHTSQYLCASSEEGDRGGDTEAFFGQGTRLTVV.

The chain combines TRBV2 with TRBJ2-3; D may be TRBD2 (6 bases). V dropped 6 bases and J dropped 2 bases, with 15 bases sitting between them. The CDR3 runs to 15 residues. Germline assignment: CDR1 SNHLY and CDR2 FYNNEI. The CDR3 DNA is TGTGCCAGCAGCGACGTGGAGGGCGTCACAGATACGCAGTATTTT. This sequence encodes CASSDVEGVTDTQYF.

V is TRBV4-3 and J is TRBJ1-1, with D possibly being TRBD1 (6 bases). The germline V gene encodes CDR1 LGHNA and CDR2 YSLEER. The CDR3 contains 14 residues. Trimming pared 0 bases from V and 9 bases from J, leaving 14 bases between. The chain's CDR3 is CASSQDRETGQAFF. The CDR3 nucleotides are TGCGCCAGCAGCCAAGATAGGGAGACAGGCCAAGCTTTCTTT.

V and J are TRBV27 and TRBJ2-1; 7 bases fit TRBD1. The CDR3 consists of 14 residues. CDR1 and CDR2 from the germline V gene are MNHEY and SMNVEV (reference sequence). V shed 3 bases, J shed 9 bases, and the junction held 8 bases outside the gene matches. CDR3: CASSFGQAGVEQFF. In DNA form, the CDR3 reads TGTGCCAGCAGTTTCGGACAGGCTGGGGTTGAGCAGTTCTTC.

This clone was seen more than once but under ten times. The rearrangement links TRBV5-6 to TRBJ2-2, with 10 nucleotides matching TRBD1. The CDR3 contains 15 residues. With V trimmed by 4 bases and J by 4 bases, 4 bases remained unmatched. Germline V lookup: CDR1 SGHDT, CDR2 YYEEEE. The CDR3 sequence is CASSRWTGGTGELFF. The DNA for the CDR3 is TGTGCCAGCAGCCGTTGGACAGGGGGCACCGGGGAGCTGTTTTTT.

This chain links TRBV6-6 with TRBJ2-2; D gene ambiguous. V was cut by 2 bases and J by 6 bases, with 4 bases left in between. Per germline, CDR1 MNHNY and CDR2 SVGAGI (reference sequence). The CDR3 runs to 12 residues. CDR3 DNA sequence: TGTGCCAGCAGTTACCCCTCCGGGGAGCTGTTTTTT. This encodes CASSYPSGELFF.

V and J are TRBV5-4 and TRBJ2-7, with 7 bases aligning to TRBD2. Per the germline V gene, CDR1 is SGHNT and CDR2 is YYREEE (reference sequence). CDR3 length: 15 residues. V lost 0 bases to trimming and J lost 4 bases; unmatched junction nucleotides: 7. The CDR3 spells CASSLAGGALYEQYF. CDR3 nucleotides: TGTGCCAGCAGCTTGGCGGGAGGCGCATTGTACGAGCAGTACTTC.

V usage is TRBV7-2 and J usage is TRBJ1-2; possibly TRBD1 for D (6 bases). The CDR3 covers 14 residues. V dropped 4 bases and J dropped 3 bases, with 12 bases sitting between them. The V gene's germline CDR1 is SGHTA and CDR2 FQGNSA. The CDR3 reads CASSSGGLDYGYTF. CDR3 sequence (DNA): TGTGCCAGCAGCTCGGGGGGGCTGGACTATGGCTACACCTTC.

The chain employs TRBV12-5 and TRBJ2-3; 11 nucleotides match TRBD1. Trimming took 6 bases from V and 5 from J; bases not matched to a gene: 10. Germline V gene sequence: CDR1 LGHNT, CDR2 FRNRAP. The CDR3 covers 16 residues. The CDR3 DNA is TGTGCTAGTGGAACCGGACAGGGGGCGCCCGAAGATACGCAGTATTTT. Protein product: CASGTGQGAPEDTQYF.

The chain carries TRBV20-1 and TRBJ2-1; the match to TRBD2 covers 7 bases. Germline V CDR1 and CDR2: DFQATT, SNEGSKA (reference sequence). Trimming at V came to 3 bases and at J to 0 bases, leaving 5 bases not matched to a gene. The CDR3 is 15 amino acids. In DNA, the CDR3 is TGCAGTGCTAGTAGGTGGGAGGGCTCCTACAATGAGCAGTTCTTC. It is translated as CSASRWEGSYNEQFF.

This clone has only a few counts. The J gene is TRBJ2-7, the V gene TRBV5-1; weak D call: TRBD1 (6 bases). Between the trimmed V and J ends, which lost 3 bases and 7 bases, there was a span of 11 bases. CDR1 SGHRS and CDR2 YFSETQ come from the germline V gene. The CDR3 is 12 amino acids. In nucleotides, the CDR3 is TGCGCCAGCAGCTCCGGAGACAGGGAGCAGTACTTC. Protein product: CASSSGDREQYF.

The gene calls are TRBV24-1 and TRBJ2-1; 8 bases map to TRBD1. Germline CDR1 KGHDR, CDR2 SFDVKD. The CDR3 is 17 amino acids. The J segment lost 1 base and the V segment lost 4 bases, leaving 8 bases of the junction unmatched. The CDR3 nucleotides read TGTGCCACCAGTGAAAAAAACAGGGGGAGATCCTACAATGAGCAGTTCTTC. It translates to CATSEKNRGRSYNEQFF.

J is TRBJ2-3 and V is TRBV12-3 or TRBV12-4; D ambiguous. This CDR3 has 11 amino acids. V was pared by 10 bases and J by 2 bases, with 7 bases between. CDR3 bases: TGTGCCACCACTCCCACAGATACGCAGTATTTT. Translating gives CATTPTDTQYF.

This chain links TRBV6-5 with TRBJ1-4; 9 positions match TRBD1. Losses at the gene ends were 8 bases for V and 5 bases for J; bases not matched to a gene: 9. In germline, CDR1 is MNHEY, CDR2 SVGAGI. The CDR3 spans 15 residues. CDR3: CASRTGQGGNEKLFF. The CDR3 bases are TGTGCCAGCCGAACGGGACAGGGCGGGAATGAAAAACTGTTTTTT.

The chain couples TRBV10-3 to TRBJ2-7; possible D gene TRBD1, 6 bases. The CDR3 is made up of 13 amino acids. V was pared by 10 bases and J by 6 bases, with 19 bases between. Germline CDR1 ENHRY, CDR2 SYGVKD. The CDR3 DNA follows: TGTGCCACGGACACAGGGATCACCAGCGAGCAGTACTTC. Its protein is CATDTGITSEQYF.

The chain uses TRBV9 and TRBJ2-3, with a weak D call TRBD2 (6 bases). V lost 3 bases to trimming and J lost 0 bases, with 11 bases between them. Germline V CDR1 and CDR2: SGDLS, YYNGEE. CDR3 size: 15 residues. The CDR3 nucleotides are TGTGCCAGCAGCGCTAGCGCCTCTAGCACAGATACGCAGTATTTT. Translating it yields CASSASASSTDTQYF.

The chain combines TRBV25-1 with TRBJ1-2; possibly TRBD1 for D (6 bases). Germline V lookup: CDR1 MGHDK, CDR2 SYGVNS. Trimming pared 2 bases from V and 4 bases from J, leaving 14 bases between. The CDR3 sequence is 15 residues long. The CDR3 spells CASSEPRTDTYGYTF. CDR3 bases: TGTGCCAGCAGTGAACCTAGGACAGATACCTATGGCTACACCTTC.

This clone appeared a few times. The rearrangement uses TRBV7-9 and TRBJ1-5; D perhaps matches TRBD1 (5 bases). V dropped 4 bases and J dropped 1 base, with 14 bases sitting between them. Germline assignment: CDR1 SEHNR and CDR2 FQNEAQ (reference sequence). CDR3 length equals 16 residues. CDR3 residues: CASSSIGGISNQPQHF. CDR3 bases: TGTGCCAGCAGCTCTATCGGGGGTATAAGCAATCAGCCCCAGCATTTT.

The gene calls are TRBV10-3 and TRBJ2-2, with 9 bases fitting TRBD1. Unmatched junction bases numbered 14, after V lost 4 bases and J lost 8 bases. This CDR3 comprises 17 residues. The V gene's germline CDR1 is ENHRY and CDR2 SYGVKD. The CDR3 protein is CAISGDPDRGGVGELFF. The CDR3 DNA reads TGTGCCATCAGTGGGGACCCGGACAGGGGTGGAGTTGGGGAGCTGTTTTTT.